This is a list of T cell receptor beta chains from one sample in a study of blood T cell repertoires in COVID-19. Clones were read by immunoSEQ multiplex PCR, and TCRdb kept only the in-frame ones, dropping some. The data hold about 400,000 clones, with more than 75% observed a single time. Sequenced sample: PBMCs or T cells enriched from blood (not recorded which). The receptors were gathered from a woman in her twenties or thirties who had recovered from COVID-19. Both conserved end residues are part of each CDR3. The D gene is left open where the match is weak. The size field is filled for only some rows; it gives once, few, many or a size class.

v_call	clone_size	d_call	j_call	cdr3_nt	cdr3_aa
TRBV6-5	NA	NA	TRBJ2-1	TGTGCCAGCAAACAGCTAGCTACGTGGAATGAGCAGTTCTTC	CASKQLATWNEQFF
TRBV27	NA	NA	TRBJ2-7	TGTGCCAGCGGGGAGGTCGTTTACGAGCAGTACTTC	CASGEVVYEQYF
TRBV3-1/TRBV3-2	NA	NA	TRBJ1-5	TGTGCCAGCAGCGGAGACGGATCCACACGCAATCAGCCCCAGCATTTT	CASSGDGSTRNQPQHF
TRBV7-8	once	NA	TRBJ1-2	TGTGCCAGCAGCTCCTCCAGTAACTATGGCTACACCTTC	CASSSSSNYGYTF
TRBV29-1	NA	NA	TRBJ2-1	TGCAGCCTCTCCCCCGGACAGAATGAGCAGTTCTTC	CSLSPGQNEQFF
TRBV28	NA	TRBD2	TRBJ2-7	TGTGCCAGCACCCCGGCCCTAGCGGGAGGGTCCTACGAGCAGTACTTC	CASTPALAGGSYEQYF
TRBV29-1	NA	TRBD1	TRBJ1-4	TGCAGCGCATCCGGGACAGGGGGTGAAAAACTGTTTTTT	CSASGTGGEKLFF
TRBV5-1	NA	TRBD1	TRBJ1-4	TGCGCCAGCAGCTCGGACAGGGCGAGCGGTGAAAAACTGTTTTTT	CASSSDRASGEKLFF
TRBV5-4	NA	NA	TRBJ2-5	TGTGCCAGCAGCGACGGGGTCGAGACTCAGGGGAGCCAAGAGACCCAGTACTTC	CASSDGVETQGSQETQYF
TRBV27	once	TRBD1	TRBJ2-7	TGTGCCAGCAGTTTTTCGGGACAGATCTACGAGCAGTACTTC	CASSFSGQIYEQYF
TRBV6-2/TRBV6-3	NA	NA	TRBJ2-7	TGTGCCAGCAGCTCCAGGGGCCCCGAGCAGTACTTC	CASSSRGPEQYF
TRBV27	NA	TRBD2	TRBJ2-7	TGTGCCAGCAGTTCAGGCGGGAGTTTGGGAACCTACGAGCAGTACTTC	CASSSGGSLGTYEQYF
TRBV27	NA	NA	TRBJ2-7	TGTGCCAGCAGTTTGGGCCTAGAGAGGGTTGAGCAGTACTTC	CASSLGLERVEQYF
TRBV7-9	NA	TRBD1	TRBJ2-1	TGTGCCAGCAGCACCTCACTCGGGACAGACTCCTACAATGAGCAGTTCTTC	CASSTSLGTDSYNEQFF
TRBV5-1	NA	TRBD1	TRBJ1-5	TGCGCCAGCAGCGCTACAGGGGCTGATCAGCCCCAGCATTTT	CASSATGADQPQHF
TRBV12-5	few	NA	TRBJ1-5	TGTGCTAGTGGTCCATCCCCCGGGGGGCAGAGCAATCAGCCCCAGCATTTT	CASGPSPGGQSNQPQHF